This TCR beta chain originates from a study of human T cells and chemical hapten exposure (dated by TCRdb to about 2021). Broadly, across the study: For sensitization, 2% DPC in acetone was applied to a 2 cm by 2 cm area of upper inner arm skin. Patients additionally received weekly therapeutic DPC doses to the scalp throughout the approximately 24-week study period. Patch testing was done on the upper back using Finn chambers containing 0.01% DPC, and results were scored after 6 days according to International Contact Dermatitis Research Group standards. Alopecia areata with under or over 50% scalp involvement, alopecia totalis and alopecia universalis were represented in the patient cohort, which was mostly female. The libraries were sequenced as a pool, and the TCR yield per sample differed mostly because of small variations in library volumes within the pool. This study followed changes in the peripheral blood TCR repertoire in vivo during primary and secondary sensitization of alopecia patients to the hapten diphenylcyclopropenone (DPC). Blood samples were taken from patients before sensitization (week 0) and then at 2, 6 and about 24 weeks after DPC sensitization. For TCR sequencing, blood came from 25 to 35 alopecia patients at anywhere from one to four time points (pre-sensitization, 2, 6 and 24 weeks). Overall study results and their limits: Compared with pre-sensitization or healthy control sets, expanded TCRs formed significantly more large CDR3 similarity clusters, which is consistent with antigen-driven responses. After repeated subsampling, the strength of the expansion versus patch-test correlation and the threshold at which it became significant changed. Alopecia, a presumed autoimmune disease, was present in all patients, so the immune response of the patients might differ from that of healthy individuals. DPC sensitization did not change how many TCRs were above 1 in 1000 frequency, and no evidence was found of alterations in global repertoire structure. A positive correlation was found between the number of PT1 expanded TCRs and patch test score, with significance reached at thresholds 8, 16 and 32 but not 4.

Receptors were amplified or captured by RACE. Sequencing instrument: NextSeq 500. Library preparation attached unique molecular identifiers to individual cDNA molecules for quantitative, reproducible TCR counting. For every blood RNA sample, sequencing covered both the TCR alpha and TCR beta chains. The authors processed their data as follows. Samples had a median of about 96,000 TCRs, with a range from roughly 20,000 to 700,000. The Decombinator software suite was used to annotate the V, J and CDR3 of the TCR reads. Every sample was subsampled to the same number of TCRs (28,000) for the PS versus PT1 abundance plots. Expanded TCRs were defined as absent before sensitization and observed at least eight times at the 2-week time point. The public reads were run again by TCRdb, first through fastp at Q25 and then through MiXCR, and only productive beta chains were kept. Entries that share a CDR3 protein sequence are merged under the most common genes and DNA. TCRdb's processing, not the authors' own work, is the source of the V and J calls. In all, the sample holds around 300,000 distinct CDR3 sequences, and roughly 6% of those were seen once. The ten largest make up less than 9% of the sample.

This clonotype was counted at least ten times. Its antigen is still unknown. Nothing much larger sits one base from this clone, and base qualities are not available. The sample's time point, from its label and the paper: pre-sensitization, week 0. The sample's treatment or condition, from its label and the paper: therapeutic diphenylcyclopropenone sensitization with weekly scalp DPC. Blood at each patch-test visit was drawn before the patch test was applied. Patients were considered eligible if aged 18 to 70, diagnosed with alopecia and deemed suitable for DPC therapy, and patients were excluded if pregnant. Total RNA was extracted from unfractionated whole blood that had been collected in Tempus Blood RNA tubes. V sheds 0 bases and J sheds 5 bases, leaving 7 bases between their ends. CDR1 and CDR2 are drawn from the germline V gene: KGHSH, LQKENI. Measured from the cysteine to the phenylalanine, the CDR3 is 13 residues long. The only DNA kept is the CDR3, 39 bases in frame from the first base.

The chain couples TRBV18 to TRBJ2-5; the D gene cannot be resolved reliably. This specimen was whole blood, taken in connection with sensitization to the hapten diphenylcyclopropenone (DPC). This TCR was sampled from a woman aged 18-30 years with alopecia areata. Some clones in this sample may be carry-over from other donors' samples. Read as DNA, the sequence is TGTGCCAGCTCACCACCAGTGGGGGAGACCCAGTACTTC. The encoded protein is CASSPPVGETQYF.